This passage covers 32 T cell receptor beta chains from one sample sequenced in a study of blood T cells in healthy people across ages. Alongside a J-beta primer mix, a sample-barcoded 5' primer served in a second PCR lasting about 7 to 11 cycles. TCRdb re-called the 5' RACE reads with MiXCR, one entry per CDR3 protein. This sample yields 850,000 to 950,000 distinct CDR3 sequences, of which less than 35% are seen a single time; around 16% belongs to the top ten. The specimen sequenced was blood. These receptors all come from a woman aged 80 or over in good health.

Details on this clonotype: One base away lies a much larger clone, so this may be a sequencing read error. The CDR3 coding sequence is TGTGTCAGTACCGACGGCATATACGGCAATCAGCCCCAGCATTTT. Residues: CVSTDGIYGNQPQHF. The chain employs TRBV6-2 or TRBV6-3 and TRBJ1-5, with unresolved D. CDR3 length equals 15 residues. Germline V lookup: CDR1 MNHEY, CDR2 SVGEGT.

This clonotype was counted many times. This chain joins TRBV9 and TRBJ2-5; D is ambiguous. Trimming cost V 1 base and J 3 bases, with 10 bases left between them. The length of the CDR3 is 14 residues. Germline values: CDR1 SGDLS, CDR2 YYNGEE. The CDR3 coding sequence is TGTGCCAGCAGCGTATCCAGCGAGAAAGAGACCCAGTACTTC. It yields the protein CASSVSSEKETQYF.

J is TRBJ1-5 and V is TRBV12-3 or TRBV12-4, with 9 nucleotides matching TRBD1. J lost 10 bases, V lost 1 base, and 11 bases had no gene match. This CDR3 region has 16 residues. The CDR3: CASSLVETGGGEPQHF. CDR3 coding DNA: TGTGCCAGCAGTTTAGTAGAAACAGGGGGCGGGGAACCCCAGCATTTT.

This clonotype has ten or more counts. The chain carries TRBV12-3 or TRBV12-4 and TRBJ2-5, with D perhaps TRBD2 (6 bases). V lost 1 base and J lost 7, with 13 bases in between. The CDR3 consists of 14 residues. This CDR3 reads CASSLVLDGGTQYF. The DNA of the CDR3 is TGTGCCAGCAGTTTAGTACTGGACGGGGGGACCCAGTACTTC.

This clonotype came up a few times. A much larger clone differs from this one at a single base, so this may be a read error. The chain employs TRBV12-3 or TRBV12-4 and TRBJ2-3; TRBD1 is a possible D gene (6 bases). CDR3 length: 14 residues. The CDR3 region is CASTTDPRTDAQYF. Here the CDR3 DNA reads TGTGCCAGCACCACCGACCCGAGGACAGATGCGCAGTATTTT.

Only a few counts were recorded for this clonotype. J is TRBJ2-5 and V is TRBV20-1; D is unresolved. Deletions cut 2 bases from V and 1 base from J, with 8 bases between. Looked up from germline, CDR1 is DFQATT and CDR2 is SNEGSKA (reference sequence). This CDR3 has 13 amino acids. CDR3 region: CSARSVAQETQYF. In DNA, the CDR3 is TGCAGTGCTAGATCGGTTGCCCAAGAGACCCAGTACTTC.

On this clonotype: A read error may account for a junction end that differs from germline. The chain recombines TRBV5-4 with TRBJ1-2; D may be TRBD1 (6 bases). CDR3 length equals 14 residues. Germline V gene data show CDR1 as SGHNT and CDR2 as YYREEE (reference sequence). DNA of the CDR3: TGTGCCGGCAGCCCTGGGGGGCAGGGCTATGGCTACACCTTC. Its protein product is CAGSPGGQGYGYTF.

A note on this clonotype: Given a much more abundant clone one base away, this may be a read error. The chain links TRBV5-1 to TRBJ1-2; 7 bases fit TRBD1. Germline V gene sequence: CDR1 SGHRS, CDR2 YFSETQ. This CDR3 spans 14 amino acids. The CDR3 DNA sequence: TGCGCCAGCAGCCTCACGACAGGGAATGCTGGCTGCACCTTC. It codes for CASSLTTGNAGCTF.

The rearrangement uses TRBV6-5 and TRBJ2-4; 11 nucleotides agree with TRBD2. With V trimmed by 6 bases and J by 8 bases, 9 bases remained unmatched. Per germline, CDR1 MNHEY and CDR2 SVGAGI. The CDR3 spans 15 residues. CDR3 DNA sequence: TGTGCCAGCAGAACCTTTAGCGGGGGGGTGGACATTCAGTACTTC. This codes for CASRTFSGGVDIQYF.

The chain carries TRBV7-3 and TRBJ2-7; either TRBD1 or TRBD2 may fit D (6 bases each). This CDR3 comprises 15 residues. The ends were cut back, 3 bases at V and 6 bases at J, with 18 bases in the middle. Per the germline V gene, CDR1 is SGHTA and CDR2 is FQGTGA. CDR3 DNA sequence: TGTGCCAGCAGCTTGGGGGCTAGCGAAGTGGGCGAGCAGTACTTC. Its translation is CASSLGASEVGEQYF.

The V and J genes are TRBV12-3 or TRBV12-4 and TRBJ2-3; 9 bases fit TRBD2. CDR3 size: 18 residues. V lost 6 bases, J lost 4 bases, and 17 bases stayed unmatched. DNA for the CDR3: TGTGCCAGCAGCCAAACCTTACGACTAGCGGCGAGCGCAGATACGCAGTATTTT. This codes for CASSQTLRLAASADTQYF.

This chain links TRBV28 with TRBJ2-7; TRBD1 matches at 8 bases. Germline V gene sequence: CDR1 MDHEN, CDR2 SYDVKM. The CDR3 runs to 14 residues. After removal of 10 bases from V and 6 bases from J, the junction contained 14 bases not matched to a gene. CDR3 in amino acids: CATTGTGSIREQYF. The CDR3, as DNA: TGTGCCACTACCGGGACAGGTTCCATCCGCGAGCAGTACTTC. Together with reference TRBV28 and TRBJ2-7, the CDR3 gives the full variable domain: DVKVTQSSRYLVKRTGEKVFLECVQDMDHENMFWYRQDPGLGLRLIYFSYDVKMKEKGDIPEGYSVSREKKERFSLILESASTNQTSMYLCATTGTGSIREQYFGPGTRLTVT.

This clonotype was seen many times. The rearrangement uses TRBV27 and TRBJ2-6; D is possibly TRBD1 or TRBD2 (6 bases each). CDR1 and CDR2 (germline): MNHEY, SMNVEV (reference sequence). The ends were cut back, 7 bases at V and 0 bases at J, with 10 bases in the middle. CDR3 length: 15 residues. As DNA, the CDR3 is TGTGCCAGCACAAGGGGGGCCTCTGGGGCCAACGTCCTGACTTTC. This sequence encodes CASTRGASGANVLTF.

This clonotype has at least ten counts. The genes are TRBV5-1 and TRBJ1-2; no reliable D call. V gave up 0 bases and J gave up 6 bases, with 9 bases separating them. Looked up from germline, CDR1 is SGHRS and CDR2 is YFSETQ. The CDR3 spans 13 residues. The CDR3 spells CASSLVQRDGYTF. CDR3 sequence (DNA): TGCGCCAGCAGCTTGGTCCAAAGGGATGGCTACACCTTC.

This clonotype was found a few times. The J gene is TRBJ2-1, the V gene TRBV7-2, with 7 positions matching TRBD2. The better agreement between TRBJ2-7 and the DNA end casts doubt on the J call. The length of the CDR3 is 15 residues. In germline, CDR1 is SGHTA, CDR2 FQGNSA. The DNA of the CDR3 is TGTGCCAGCAGCTCGTTGGCTAGCGGCTACAATGAGCAGTACTTC. It specifies CASSSLASGYNEQYF.

The chain employs TRBV11-2 and TRBJ2-5, with 7 positions matching TRBD1. This CDR3 region has 13 residues. Trimming took 5 bases from V and 6 from J; bases not matched to a gene: 6. The V gene's germline CDR1 is SGHAT and CDR2 FQNNGV. In DNA form, the CDR3 reads TGTGCCAGCAGCGTAACAGGGGTGAAGACCCAGTACTTC. It codes for CASSVTGVKTQYF.

As regards this clonotype: This clone may be a read error of a much larger clone one base away. The chain joins TRBV6-5 to TRBJ1-6; the D is unclear. The CDR3 has 15 residues. V lost 4 bases and J 6 bases, leaving 13 bases between the germline ends. CDR1 MNHEY and CDR2 SVGAGI come from the germline V gene. The DNA of the CDR3 is TGTGCCAGCAGTTCAGGTCACAGACTTAATTCACCCCTCCACTTT. Protein product: CASSSGHRLNSPLHF.

As to this clonotype: A single base separates this from a much larger clone, so it may be a read error. This rearrangement joins TRBV28 to TRBJ2-7; weak D call: TRBD2 (7 bases). Trimming stripped 3 bases from V and 7 bases from J, with 25 bases between. This CDR3 is built from 17 residues. The germline V gene has CDR1 MDHEN and CDR2 SYDVKM. CDR3 region: CASSFGFLGGQRNEQYF. The CDR3 coding sequence is TGTGCCAGCAGTTTCGGGTTTCTCGGGGGGCAAAGGAATGAGCAGTACTTC.

Many counts were recorded for this clonotype. The chain combines TRBV6-5 with TRBJ2-7, with D possibly called TRBD1 or TRBD2 (5 bases each). V lost 6 bases, J lost 2 bases, and 14 bases lay in between. The germline V gene has CDR1 MNHEY and CDR2 SVGAGI. The length of the CDR3 is 14 residues. CDR3: CASRTLGDPYEQYF. The CDR3 DNA sequence: TGTGCCAGCAGAACTCTGGGGGATCCCTACGAGCAGTACTTC.

The chain joins TRBV6-6 to TRBJ1-5; weak D call: TRBD1 (6 bases). Trimming left V 6 bases short and J 8 bases short, with 17 bases between. This CDR3 contains 14 residues. Germline V CDR1 and CDR2: MNHNY, SVGAGI (reference sequence). The CDR3 is CASSPDRSGEPQHF. DNA for the CDR3: TGTGCCAGCAGCCCCGACAGGTCCGGGGAGCCCCAGCATTTT.

The sample holds many counts of this clonotype. The chain has TRBV7-2 and TRBJ2-5; a weak D match, TRBD1 (5 bases). This CDR3 has 14 residues. Germline CDR1 reads SGHTA; CDR2 reads FQGNSA. Trimming removed 4 bases at V and 5 bases at J, with 14 bases between. CDR3 DNA sequence: TGTGCCAGCAGCTCACAAGAATCAGGGGAGACCCAGTACTTC. This translates into CASSSQESGETQYF. The full variable domain, with the rest looked up from reference TRBV7-2 and TRBJ2-5, is GAGVSQSPSNKVTEKGKDVELRCDPISGHTALYWYRQSLGQGLEFLIYFQGNSAPDKSGLPSDRFSAERTGGSVSTLTIQRTQQEDSAVYLCASSSQESGETQYFGPGTRLLVL.

In this sample, this clonotype turned up many times. The V call is TRBV4-2, the J call TRBJ1-2, with D maybe TRBD1 (5 bases). The CDR3 contains 15 residues. Trimming removed 0 bases at V and 5 bases at J, with 13 bases between. CDR1 is LGHNA, CDR2 YNFKEQ, per germline. CDR3 DNA sequence: TGTGCCAGCAGCCAAGATCTGGGCAGGGATTATGGCTACACCTTC. Translation gives CASSQDLGRDYGYTF.

The sample holds a few counts of this clonotype. This chain uses TRBV11-2 with TRBJ2-1; weak D call: TRBD1 (6 bases). The CDR3 has 14 amino acids. Germline CDR1 is SGHAT and CDR2 is FQNNGV. V was shortened by 3 bases and J by 7 bases, with 13 bases between the two germline ends. CDR3 DNA sequence: TGTGCCAGCAGCTTGGAAAGCCAGGGGAATGAGCAGTTCTTC. Residues: CASSLESQGNEQFF.

V gene TRBV11-2 combines with J gene TRBJ2-1, with D possibly being TRBD1 (5 bases). The V end was cut by 7 bases, the J end by 8 bases, with 24 bases between. Germline lookup yields CDR1 SGHAT and CDR2 FQNNGV. The CDR3 length is 16 residues. The CDR3 loop reads CASTKGAFVAVDEQFF. The CDR3 bases are TGTGCCAGCACGAAAGGGGCCTTTGTTGCCGTGGATGAGCAGTTCTTC.

The sample holds a few counts of this clonotype. The chain joins TRBV12-3 or TRBV12-4 to TRBJ1-1, with D unresolved. Trimming shortened V by 4 bases and J by 3 bases, and 21 bases separated the two germline ends. The CDR3 has 17 residues. CDR3 nucleotides: TGTGCCAGCAGTTCTGTGCGGGTGGGGTACTCGGACACTGAAGCTTTCTTT. This sequence encodes CASSSVRVGYSDTEAFF.

There are a few counts of this clonotype. The rearrangement links TRBV4-2 to TRBJ2-1; unclear D gene. Germline loops: CDR1 LGHNA, CDR2 YNFKEQ. The CDR3 consists of 16 residues. Trimming left V 1 base short and J 0 bases short, with 10 bases between. The CDR3 protein is CASSQGRADSYNEQFF. For the CDR3, the DNA is TGTGCCAGCAGCCAAGGGCGAGCCGACTCCTACAATGAGCAGTTCTTC.

This clonotype was found many times. This chain uses TRBV28 with TRBJ2-7, with D maybe TRBD1 (6 bases). The CDR3 consists of 13 residues. Trimming took 4 bases from V and 6 from J, leaving 13 bases between them. CDR1 and CDR2 from the germline V gene are MDHEN and SYDVKM. CDR3 sequence (DNA): TGTGCCAGCAGTTCCGGGACAATACGCGAGCAGTACTTC. Its translation is CASSSGTIREQYF.

This clonotype has ten or more counts. This sequence joins TRBV28 and TRBJ2-3; maybe TRBD1 (6 bases). The CDR3 is 12 residues long. CDR1 is MDHEN, CDR2 SYDVKM, per germline. V gave up 6 bases and J gave up 7 bases, with 11 bases separating them. In DNA, the CDR3 is TGTGCCAGCAGCCGGGACATTTATACGCAGTATTTT. Translated, it gives CASSRDIYTQYF.

Comments on this clonotype: The junction departs from the called germline gene at one end, perhaps through a read error. The chain joins TRBV6-2 or TRBV6-3 to TRBJ2-6; D remains unclear. Per germline, CDR1 MNHEY and CDR2 SVGEGT. This CDR3 has 13 amino acids. DNA for the CDR3: TGTGCCGGCAGAGGCTCTGGGGCCAACGTCCTGACTTTC. Amino acids: CAGRGSGANVLTF.

The chain couples TRBV7-9 to TRBJ1-4; D call uncertain. Trimming took off 4 bases at V and 5 bases at J, with 11 bases between the two ends. This CDR3 is 14 amino acids long. Germline CDR1 SEHNR, CDR2 FQNEAQ (reference sequence). The chain's CDR3 is CASSWLTMNEKLFF. The CDR3, as DNA: TGTGCCAGCAGCTGGCTGACGATGAATGAAAAACTGTTTTTT.

The J gene is TRBJ2-5, the V gene TRBV2; either TRBD1 or TRBD2 may supply D (5 bases each). The germline V gene encodes CDR1 SNHLY and CDR2 FYNNEI. The CDR3 contains 15 residues. V shed 4 bases and J shed 4 bases, with 16 bases lying between them. In DNA form, the CDR3 reads TGTGCCAGCAGTGCCCTGGGGGTAGTTCGAGAGACCCAGTACTTC. The encoded protein is CASSALGVVRETQYF.

This clonotype has a handful of counts. The chain is built from TRBV24-1 and TRBJ2-7, with 8 bases lining up with TRBD1. This CDR3 comprises 16 residues. Germline values: CDR1 KGHDR, CDR2 SFDVKD. Trimming removed 3 bases from V and 7 bases from J; junction bases left unmatched: 13. CDR3 bases: TGTGCCACCAGTGATGTCGGACAGGGAAAGGACAATGAGCAGTACTTC. This encodes CATSDVGQGKDNEQYF.